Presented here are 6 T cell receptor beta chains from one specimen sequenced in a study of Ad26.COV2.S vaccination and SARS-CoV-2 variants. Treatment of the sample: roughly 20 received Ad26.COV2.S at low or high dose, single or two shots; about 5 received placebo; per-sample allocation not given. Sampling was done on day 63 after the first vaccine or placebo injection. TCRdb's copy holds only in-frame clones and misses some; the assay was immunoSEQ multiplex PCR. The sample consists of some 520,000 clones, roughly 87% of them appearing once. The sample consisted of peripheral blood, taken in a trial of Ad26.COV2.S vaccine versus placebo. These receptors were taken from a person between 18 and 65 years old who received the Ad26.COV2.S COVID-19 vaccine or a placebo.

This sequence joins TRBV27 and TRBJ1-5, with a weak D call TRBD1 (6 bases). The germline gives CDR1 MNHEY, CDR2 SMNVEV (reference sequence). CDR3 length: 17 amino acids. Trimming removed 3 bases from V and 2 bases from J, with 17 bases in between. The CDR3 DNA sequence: TGTGCCAGCAGTTTCGCCCGGGGGGGGGCGCGCAATCAGCCCCAGCATTTT. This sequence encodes CASSFARGGARNQPQHF.

The CDR3 here is CASSPGTGGKAQYF. The CDR3 DNA is TGTGCCAGCAGTCCCGGGACAGGGGGCAAAGCGCAGTATTTT. The chain is built from TRBV27 and TRBJ2-3; 12 bases fit TRBD1. Germline CDR1 MNHEY, CDR2 SMNVEV (reference sequence). V lost 5 bases, J lost 10 bases, and 7 bases stayed unmatched. The CDR3 sequence is 14 residues long.

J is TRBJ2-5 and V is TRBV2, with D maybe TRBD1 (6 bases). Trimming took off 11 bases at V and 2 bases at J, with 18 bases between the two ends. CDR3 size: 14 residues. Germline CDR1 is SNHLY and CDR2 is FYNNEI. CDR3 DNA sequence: TGTGCCGATACTCTCAGGGGTTCTCAAGAGACCCAGTACTTC. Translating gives CADTLRGSQETQYF.

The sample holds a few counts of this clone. As DNA, the CDR3 is TGTGCCAGCAGCGCGGCCGGGGGACAGTATAATTCACCCCTCCACTTT. Protein: CASSAAGGQYNSPLHF. The V gene is TRBV5-6, the J gene TRBJ1-6; 7 nucleotides line up with TRBD1. CDR3 length equals 16 residues. CDR1 is SGHDT and CDR2 is YYEEEE in the germline V gene. The junction had 8 bases not matched to a gene; V was cut back by 4 bases and J by 4 bases.

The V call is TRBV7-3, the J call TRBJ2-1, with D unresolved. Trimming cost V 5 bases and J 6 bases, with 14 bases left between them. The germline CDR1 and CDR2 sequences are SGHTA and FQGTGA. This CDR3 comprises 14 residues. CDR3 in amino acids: CASSLGRLPNEQFF. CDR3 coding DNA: TGTGCCAGCAGCCTGGGTCGCCTTCCCAATGAGCAGTTCTTC.

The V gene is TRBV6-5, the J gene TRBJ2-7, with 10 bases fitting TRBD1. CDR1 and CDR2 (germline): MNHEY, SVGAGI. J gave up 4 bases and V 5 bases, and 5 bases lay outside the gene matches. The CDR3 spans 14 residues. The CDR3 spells CASSHGQGEYEQYF. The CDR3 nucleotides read TGTGCCAGCAGTCATGGACAGGGGGAGTACGAGCAGTACTTC.